Listed here are 14 T cell receptor beta chains from one sample, sequenced in a study of immune heterogeneity within non-small cell lung tumors. Template material for each sample was 600 to 750 ng of bulk tumor genomic DNA. Surgical sampling yielded several biopsies per primary tumor (spaced far apart). Patients underwent curative surgery for non-small cell lung cancer (untreated and newly diagnosed). The TCR beta CDR3 region underwent multiplex PCR amplification with 32 V and 13 J primers. TCRdb processed the multiplex PCR reads anew with MiXCR; each CDR3 protein has one entry. The sample lists about 12,000 distinct CDR3 sequences, around a fifth occurring once. Sequencing input: lung tumor tissue. These receptors were obtained from a man in his 60s with non-small cell lung cancer.

This clonotype was detected a few times. CDR3 DNA sequence: TGCAGCGTTGAAGCCGGGAGTGGTTTTGAGACCCAGTACTTC. This codes for CSVEAGSGFETQYF. The V and J genes are TRBV29-1 and TRBJ2-5, with a possible D match to TRBD2 (6 bases). The CDR3 sequence is 14 residues long. V lost 1 base and J 5 bases, leaving 14 bases between the germline ends. In germline, CDR1 is SQVTM, CDR2 ANQGSEA.

The chain has TRBV12-3 or TRBV12-4 and TRBJ1-5; TRBD1 matches at 8 bases. Unmatched junction bases numbered 9, after V lost 4 bases and J lost 7 bases. This CDR3 region has 15 residues. The CDR3 DNA reads TGTGCCAGCAGTTGGGGCAGGACAGGGAGACAGCCCCAGCATTTT. This gives the protein CASSWGRTGRQPQHF.

The rearrangement uses TRBV9 and TRBJ2-1, with D tentatively TRBD2 (6 bases). Germline-derived CDR1 and CDR2 are SGDLS and YYNGEE. The CDR3 runs 17 residues. The germline V and J ends were trimmed by 3 bases and 6 bases, with 22 bases remaining between them. The CDR3 DNA is TGTGCCAGCAGCGAGAGATCTAGCGACAATTGGGGCAATGAGCAGTTCTTC. Its protein product is CASSERSSDNWGNEQFF.

This clonotype was seen a handful of times. The CDR3 sequence: CASSPLRGTYEQYF. In DNA, the CDR3 is TGTGCCAGCAGCCCCCTCCGCGGTACCTACGAGCAGTACTTC. This sequence joins TRBV6-1 and TRBJ2-7; D unresolved. This CDR3 spans 14 amino acids. Trimming removed 6 bases from V and 2 bases from J, with 14 bases in between. Germline CDR1 MNHNS, CDR2 SASEGT.

The J gene is TRBJ1-6, the V gene TRBV9; 8 nucleotides line up with TRBD1. With V trimmed by 3 bases and J by 9 bases, 11 bases remained unmatched. The germline CDR1 and CDR2 sequences are SGDLS and YYNGEE. The CDR3 runs 16 residues. CDR3 bases: TGTGCCAGCAGCGAAACCCCAGGACAGGGAGGTTCACCCCTCCACTTT. Its translation: CASSETPGQGGSPLHF.

This clonotype qualifies as medium-sized. The rearrangement links TRBV19 to TRBJ2-1; tentatively, D is TRBD2 (6 bases). In germline, CDR1 is LNHDA, CDR2 SQIVND (reference sequence). The CDR3 has 14 amino acids. Trimming stripped 7 bases from V and 8 bases from J, with 18 bases between. CDR3 loop: CASTGGPGTHEQFF. The CDR3 DNA is TGTGCCAGTACTGGAGGGCCGGGGACCCATGAGCAGTTCTTC. The entire variable domain, with the rest obtained from reference TRBV19 and TRBJ2-1, is as follows: DGGITQSPKYLFRKEGQNVTLSCEQNLNHDAMYWYRQDPGQGLRLIYYSQIVNDFQKGDIAEGYSVSREKKESFPLTVTSAQKNPTAFYLCASTGGPGTHEQFFGPGTRLTVL.

This clonotype is medium-sized by share. This chain uses TRBV27 with TRBJ2-7; no clear D gene. Germline CDR1 and CDR2: MNHEY and SMNVEV (reference sequence). There are 13 residues in the CDR3. With 5 bases removed from V and 3 bases from J, the gap between germline ends came to 11 bases. This CDR3 reads CASSAGRYYEQYF. In DNA form, the CDR3 reads TGTGCCAGCAGTGCAGGACGATACTACGAGCAGTACTTC.

This clonotype came up once. A clone one base away is much larger, so this may be a read error. J is TRBJ2-7 and V is TRBV24-1; perhaps TRBD1 as D (6 bases). Germline lookup yields CDR1 KGHDR and CDR2 SFDVKD. This CDR3 is built from 12 residues. The CDR3 sequence is CVTRGQPYEQYF. In DNA form, the CDR3 reads TGTGTCACCCGTGGACAGCCCTACGAGCAGTACTTC.

This clonotype appeared a single time. A much larger clone is a single base away; this may be a read error. CDR3: CASSGGGLGYGYTF. CDR3 sequence (DNA): TGTGCCAGCTCCGGCGGGGGGCTAGGCTATGGCTACACCTTC. V is TRBV18 and J is TRBJ1-2; D possibly corresponds to TRBD1 (6 bases). Deletions cut 6 bases from V and 4 bases from J, with 15 bases between. The CDR3 is made up of 14 amino acids. The germline gives CDR1 KGHSH, CDR2 LQKENI.

About this clonotype itself: A read error is possible here, since a much larger clone lies one base away. The J gene is TRBJ1-5, the V gene TRBV30; D is undetermined. Germline assignment: CDR1 GTSNPN and CDR2 SVGIG (reference sequence). The CDR3 contains 13 residues. CDR3 sequence (DNA): TGTGGCTGGAGTGTATCTGGGATCCAGCCCCAGCATTTT. Amino acid sequence: CGWSVSGIQPQHF.

This clonotype was detected only a few times. The CDR3 here is CASSPGTGLYEQYF. The DNA for the CDR3 is TGTGCCAGCAGCCCAGGGACAGGCCTCTACGAGCAGTACTTC. The genes are TRBV7-8 and TRBJ2-7; TRBD1 agrees at 8 bases. Germline values: CDR1 SGHVS, CDR2 FQNEAQ. V gave up 5 bases and J gave up 3 bases; unmatched junction bases: 6. This CDR3 is 14 amino acids long.

This clonotype is classed as medium-sized. V usage is TRBV28 and J usage is TRBJ1-5, with a tentative D call TRBD1 (5 bases). Looked up from germline, CDR1 is MDHEN and CDR2 is SYDVKM. Deletions cut 5 bases from V and 11 bases from J, with 13 bases between. This CDR3 is built from 12 residues. CDR3 bases: TGTGCCAGCAGTCTGGCCGGGGGGGCCCAGCATTTT. It yields the protein CASSLAGGAQHF. Supplemented by reference TRBV28 and TRBJ1-5, the full variable domain reads DVKVTQSSRYLVKRTGEKVFLECVQDMDHENMFWYRQDPGLGLRLIYFSYDVKMKEKGDIPEGYSVSREKKERFSLILESASTNQTSMYLCASSLAGGAQHFGDGTRLSIL.

There are a few counts of this clonotype. This chain uses TRBV30 with TRBJ2-3, with D perhaps matching TRBD2 (5 bases). Germline CDR1 reads GTSNPN; CDR2 reads SVGIG (reference sequence). The V and J ends lost 3 bases and 4 bases respectively, with 14 bases between them. The CDR3 consists of 14 residues. The DNA for the CDR3 is TGTGCCTGGAGACCCCGGGGTAGGCCAGATACGCAGTATTTT. It translates to CAWRPRGRPDTQYF.

The rearrangement joins TRBV3-1 to TRBJ2-7, with D maybe TRBD2 (6 bases). The V and J ends lost 0 bases and 3 bases respectively, with 6 bases between them. Germline CDR1 and CDR2: LGHDT and YNNKEL (reference sequence). This CDR3 has 13 residues. The CDR3 DNA follows: TGTGCCAGCAGCCAAGAGGGGGGCTACGAGCAGTACTTC. This sequence encodes CASSQEGGYEQYF.